This T cell receptor beta chain was observed in a study of cytomegalovirus exposure and HLA in healthy donors. Nominal health characterized the donors when sampled, though unrecorded immune exposures were likely. This PCR relied on a set of 60 Vbeta primers and 13 Jbeta primers. Sequencing was performed with immunoSEQ multiplex PCR; in TCRdb, only in-frame clones are kept and a portion is missing. This sample carries about 130,000 clones, 65% to 70% of them seen once, and the ten largest clones take 1.5% to 2%. CDR1 is MDHEN and CDR2 is SYDVKM in the germline V gene. V was clipped by 6 bases and J by 5 bases, with 13 bases between them. This CDR3 region has 13 residues.

The genes are TRBV28 and TRBJ2-5; D is ambiguous. The clonotype comes from a human donor in good health. Sample: PBMCs. The CDR3: CASSPAPRETQYF. DNA for the CDR3: TGTGCCAGCAGCCCCGCTCCGCGGGAGACCCAGTACTTC.